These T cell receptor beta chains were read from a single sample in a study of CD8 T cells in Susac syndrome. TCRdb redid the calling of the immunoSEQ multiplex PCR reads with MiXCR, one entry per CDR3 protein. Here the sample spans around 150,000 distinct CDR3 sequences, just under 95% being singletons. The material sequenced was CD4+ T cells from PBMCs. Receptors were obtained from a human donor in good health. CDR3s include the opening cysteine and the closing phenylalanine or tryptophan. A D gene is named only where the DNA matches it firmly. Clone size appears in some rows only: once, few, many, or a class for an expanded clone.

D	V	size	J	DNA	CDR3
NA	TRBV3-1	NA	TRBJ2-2	TGTGCCAGCAGCCAAGAGGCGGCCGGGGAGCTGTTTTTT	CASSQEAAGELFF
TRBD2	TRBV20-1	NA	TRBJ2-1	TGCAGTGCTAGAACGGCTAGCGGGGGGGCGAGGAATGAGCAGTTCTTC	CSARTASGGARNEQFF
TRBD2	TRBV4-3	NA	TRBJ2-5	TGCGCCAGCAGCCAAGATGTAGCGGGGGGGCGTGAGACCCAGTACTTC	CASSQDVAGGRETQYF
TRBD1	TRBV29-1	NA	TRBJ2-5	TGCAGCGTTCCCGGGGGACAGGCGGCGAGGGACCAGTACTTC	CSVPGGQAARDQYF
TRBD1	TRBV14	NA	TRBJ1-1	TGTGCCAGCAGCCTCACTCGGACAGGGCCTAGATGGAACACTGAAGCTTTCTTT	CASSLTRTGPRWNTEAFF
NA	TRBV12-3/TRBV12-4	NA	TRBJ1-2	TGTGCCAGCAGTTACAGGGTTGGCTACACCTTC	CASSYRVGYTF
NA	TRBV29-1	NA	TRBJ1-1	TGCAGCGTTGTAGGGCAGGGCACTGAAGCTTTCTTT	CSVVGQGTEAFF
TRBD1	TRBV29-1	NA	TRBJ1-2	TGCAGCGTAGCGGGACAGGGGAATGGCTACACCTTC	CSVAGQGNGYTF
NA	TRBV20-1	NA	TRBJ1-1	TGCAGTGCTTCACATTATGGCACTGAAGCTTTCTTT	CSASHYGTEAFF
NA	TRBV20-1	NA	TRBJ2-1	TGCAGTGCTGGTTCAGCAGCTAGCAATGAGCAGTTCTTC	CSAGSAASNEQFF
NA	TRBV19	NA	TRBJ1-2	TGTGCCACCCATAGGGACAGCTACACCTTC	CATHRDSYTF
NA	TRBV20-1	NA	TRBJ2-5	TGCAGTGCCAGTTCAAAAGAGACCCAGTACTTC	CSASSKETQYF
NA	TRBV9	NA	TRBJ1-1	TGTGCCAGCAGCCGGATCGACAGTGAAGCTTTCTTT	CASSRIDSEAFF
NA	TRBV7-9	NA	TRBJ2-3	TGTGCCAGCAGCTTAAGCGGCACAGATACGCAGTATTTT	CASSLSGTDTQYF
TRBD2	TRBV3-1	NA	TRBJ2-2	TGTGCCAGCAGGCAGACTAGCGTAGCGAACACCGGGGAGCTGTTTTTT	CASRQTSVANTGELFF
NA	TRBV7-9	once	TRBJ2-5	TGTGCCAGCAATCTGGCCCATCCAGGCTATCAAGAGACCCAGTACTTC	CASNLAHPGYQETQYF
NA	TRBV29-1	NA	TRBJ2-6	TGCAGCGTTGCAGTCTCTGGGGCCAACGTCCTGACTTTC	CSVAVSGANVLTF
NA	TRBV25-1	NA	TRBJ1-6	TGTGCCAGCAGTAACACCGGTAGGGATTCACCCCTCCACTTT	CASSNTGRDSPLHF
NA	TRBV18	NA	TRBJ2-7	TGTGCCAGCTCACCGGGACCTTCCTACGAGCAGTACTTC	CASSPGPSYEQYF
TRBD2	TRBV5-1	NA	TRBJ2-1	TGCGCCAGCAGTATGAGAGTAGCGGGGGGTGACAATGAGCAGTTCTTC	CASSMRVAGGDNEQFF
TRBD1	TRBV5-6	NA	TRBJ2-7	TGTGCCAGCAGCTTCCGGGACAGGACTTACGAGCAGTACTTC	CASSFRDRTYEQYF
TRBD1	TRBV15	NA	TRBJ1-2	TGTGCCACCAGCAGGTCGCCGACAGGGAACTATGGCTACACCTTC	CATSRSPTGNYGYTF
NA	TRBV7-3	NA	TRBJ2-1	TGTGCCAGCAGCTTAGGGTACACTAGGACGGAAGACAATGAGCAGTTCTTC	CASSLGYTRTEDNEQFF
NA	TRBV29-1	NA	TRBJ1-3	TGCAGCGTTGAAGTTCACACTGGAAACACCATATATTTT	CSVEVHTGNTIYF
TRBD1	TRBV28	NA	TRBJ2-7	TGTGCCAGCAAACCCGGGACAGGGGGCTCCTACGAGCAGTACTTC	CASKPGTGGSYEQYF
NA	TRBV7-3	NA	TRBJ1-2	TGTGCCAGCAGCTTAATTGCCGGAGGATCAAACTATGGCTACACCTTC	CASSLIAGGSNYGYTF
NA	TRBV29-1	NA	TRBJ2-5	TGCAGCGTTGGTTGGTCCAGGGTCTCGGTCCAAGAGACCCAGTACTTC	CSVGWSRVSVQETQYF
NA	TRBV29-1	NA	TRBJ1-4	TGCAGCGTTGGTGGCGGTGCAACTAATGAAAAACTGTTTTTT	CSVGGGATNEKLFF
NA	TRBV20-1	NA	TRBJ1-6	TGCAGTGCTAGAGTGGATCATGGTTCACCCCTCCACTTT	CSARVDHGSPLHF
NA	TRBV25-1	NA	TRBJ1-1	TGTGCCAGCAGTGAGGGGGTCGTGAACACTGAAGCTTTCTTT	CASSEGVVNTEAFF
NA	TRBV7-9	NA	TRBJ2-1	TGTGCCAGCACCGTATATCTACCAGGGAAACCCTACAATGAGCAGTTCTTC	CASTVYLPGKPYNEQFF
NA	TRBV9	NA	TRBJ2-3	TGTGCCAGCAGCACAAGTGGCGGAAGGACAGATACGCAGTATTTT	CASSTSGGRTDTQYF
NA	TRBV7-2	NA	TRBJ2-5	TGTGCCAGCAGCGCCCCGGGGGCTTTGACCCAGTACTTC	CASSAPGALTQYF
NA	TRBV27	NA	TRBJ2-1	TGTGCCAGCAGGGGTGGCGGCTACAATGAGCAGTTCTTC	CASRGGGYNEQFF
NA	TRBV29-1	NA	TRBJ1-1	TGCAGCGTCCGGGGTCTTAGGGAGGACACTGAAGCTTTCTTT	CSVRGLREDTEAFF
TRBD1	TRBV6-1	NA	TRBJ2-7	TGTGCCAGCGGTACCCGGACAGGGACCTACGAGCAGTACTTC	CASGTRTGTYEQYF
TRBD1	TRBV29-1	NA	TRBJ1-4	TGCAGCGCCGGACAGGGGCAAGGTGAAAAACTGTTTTTT	CSAGQGQGEKLFF
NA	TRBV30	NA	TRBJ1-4	TGTGCCTTGAGGACTGCGAAGGATGCTAATGAAAAACTGTTTTTT	CALRTAKDANEKLFF
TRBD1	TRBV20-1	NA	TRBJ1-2	TGCAGTGCACTAGACAGGGCGAGAACTAACTATGGCTACACCTTC	CSALDRARTNYGYTF
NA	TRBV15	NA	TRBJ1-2	TGTGCCACCAGCAGAGATGCAGGAGCCTATGGCTACACCTTC	CATSRDAGAYGYTF
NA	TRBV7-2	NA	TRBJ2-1	TGTGCCAGCAGCACTCTCGTAGCTAGTGGGAATGAGCAGTTCTTC	CASSTLVASGNEQFF
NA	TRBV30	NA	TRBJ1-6	TGTGCCTGGAGTTCGAGCTCCTATAATTCACCCCTCCACTTT	CAWSSSSYNSPLHF
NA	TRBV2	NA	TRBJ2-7	TGTGCCAGCAGCGGCGGGCTGACCTACGAGCAGTACTTC	CASSGGLTYEQYF
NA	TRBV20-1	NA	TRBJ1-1	TGCAGTGCTAGTCAAAGGGGGTCAATGAACACTGAAGCTTTCTTT	CSASQRGSMNTEAFF
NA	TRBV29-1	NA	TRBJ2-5	TGCAGCGTGGGACCGGGAGAAGAGACCCAGTACTTC	CSVGPGEETQYF
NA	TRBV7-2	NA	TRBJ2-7	TGTGCCAGCAGCTTAGGGTCCAGCTCCTACGAGCAGTACTTC	CASSLGSSSYEQYF
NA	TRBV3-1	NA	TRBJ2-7	TGTGCCAGCAGCCAAGAGGTGAGGGGGAAGACCTACGAGCAGTACTTC	CASSQEVRGKTYEQYF
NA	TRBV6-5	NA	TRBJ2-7	TGTGCCAGCAGTTACGTTGGGCGGGTCCACGAGCAGTACTTC	CASSYVGRVHEQYF
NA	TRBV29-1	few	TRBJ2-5	TGCAGCGTTGAAAATACTATCCAAGAGACCCAGTACTTC	CSVENTIQETQYF
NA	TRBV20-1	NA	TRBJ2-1	TGCAGTGCTGGTGACAGGACTGAGGAGCAGTTCTTC	CSAGDRTEEQFF
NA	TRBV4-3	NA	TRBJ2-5	TGCGCCAGCAGCCAAGATTTCAATACCGGAGATGGAACCCAGTACTTC	CASSQDFNTGDGTQYF
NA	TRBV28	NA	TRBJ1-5	TGTGCCAGCAGTCCCTTGGGTAAAGGGGATCAGCCCCAGCATTTT	CASSPLGKGDQPQHF
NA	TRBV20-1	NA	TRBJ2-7	TGCAGTGCTAGAGATCGCAAGGGCCACTACGAGCAGTACTTC	CSARDRKGHYEQYF